These 31 T cell receptor beta chains came from one sample sequenced in a study of cytomegalovirus exposure and HLA in healthy donors. PCR was performed using 60 Vbeta and 13 Jbeta primers. TCRdb's table, derived via immunoSEQ multiplex PCR, lists solely in-frame clones and lacks some. The sample has approximately 120,000 clones, roughly 82% seen once. Sequencing used PBMCs. The receptors were gathered from a man aged 40-49 years in good health and CMV-seropositive.

The chain is built from TRBV15 and TRBJ1-2, with no clear D. This CDR3 has 15 residues. CDR1 and CDR2 (germline): LNHNV, YYDKDF (reference sequence). Trimming cost V 1 base and J 3 bases, with 12 bases left between them. Written as DNA, the CDR3 is TGTGCCACCAGCAGAGGTGACGGCGGGGACTATGGCTACACCTTC. As protein: CATSRGDGGDYGYTF.

This chain uses TRBV6-1 with TRBJ2-3, with 7 bases aligning to TRBD2. This CDR3 has 15 residues. Germline-derived CDR1 and CDR2 are MNHNS and SASEGT. The junction had 3 bases not matched to a gene; V was cut back by 0 bases and J by 3 bases. This CDR3 is CASSEAHGGTDTQYF. CDR3 DNA: TGTGCCAGCAGTGAAGCGCACGGGGGGACAGATACGCAGTATTTT.

The chain recombines TRBV18 with TRBJ1-2, with D possibly matching TRBD1 (6 bases). Germline V gene data show CDR1 as KGHSH and CDR2 as LQKENI. V lost 4 bases and J 7 bases, leaving 10 bases between the germline ends. The CDR3 is 12 residues long. As DNA, the CDR3 is TGTGCCAGCTCACACGACAGGCTTGGCTACACCTTC. The encoded protein is CASSHDRLGYTF. Combining the CDR3 with reference TRBV18 and TRBJ1-2 gives the whole variable domain NAGVMQNPRHLVRRRGQEARLRCSPMKGHSHVYWYRQLPEEGLKFMVYLQKENIIDESGMPKERFSAEFPKEGPSILRIQQVVRGDSAAYFCASSHDRLGYTFGSGTRLTVV.

This rearrangement joins TRBV7-9 to TRBJ1-4, with 12 bases aligning to TRBD1. V gave up 5 bases and J gave up 8 bases; unmatched junction bases: 9. Per the germline V gene, CDR1 is SEHNR and CDR2 is FQNEAQ (reference sequence). The CDR3 has 16 amino acids. CDR3 sequence (DNA): TGTGCCAGCAGCAACCGGGACAGGGGGCGACAAGAAAAACTGTTTTTT. Translation gives CASSNRDRGRQEKLFF.

The V call is TRBV18, the J call TRBJ1-5; 7 nucleotides agree with TRBD1. This CDR3 has 18 amino acids. Trimming took 2 bases from V and 3 from J; bases not matched to a gene: 13. The germline gives CDR1 KGHSH, CDR2 LQKENI. CDR3 bases: TGTGCCAGCTCACCAGTGCTCAACAGGGGTAGCTCCAATCAGCCCCAGCATTTT. It codes for CASSPVLNRGSSNQPQHF.

This rearrangement joins TRBV5-5 to TRBJ2-5; weak D call: TRBD1 (6 bases). In germline, CDR1 is SGHKS, CDR2 YYEKEE (reference sequence). Trimming cost V 0 bases and J 1 base, with 13 bases left between them. The CDR3 sequence is 16 residues long. CDR3 sequence (DNA): TGTGCCAGCAGCTTGGGAGGGGGAGTCTTCCAAGAGACCCAGTACTTC. Translation gives CASSLGGGVFQETQYF.

The chain employs TRBV6-5 and TRBJ2-1, with 7 bases identical to TRBD2. This CDR3 is 14 amino acids long. Trimming cost V 6 bases and J 6 bases; bases outside gene matches: 8. Germline V CDR1 and CDR2: MNHEY, SVGAGI. For the CDR3, the DNA is TGTGCCAGCAGCTCAAGCACTAGCGTCAATGAGCAGTTCTTC. Its protein product is CASSSSTSVNEQFF.

This chain joins TRBV4-3 and TRBJ2-6; 10 bases map to TRBD2. J was trimmed by 3 bases and V by 0 bases; bases with no gene match: 5. This CDR3 region has 18 residues. Per germline, CDR1 LGHNA and CDR2 YSLEER. The CDR3 loop reads CASSQDLAGVLGANVLTF. The DNA of the CDR3 is TGCGCCAGCAGCCAAGATCTAGCGGGGGTGCTTGGGGCCAACGTCCTGACTTTC.

This clone occurred a few times. The J gene is TRBJ1-1, the V gene TRBV28; tentative D call: TRBD1 (5 bases). The ends were cut back, 1 base at V and 11 bases at J, with 11 bases in the middle. In germline, CDR1 is MDHEN, CDR2 SYDVKM. This CDR3 has 12 amino acids. CDR3 protein: CASSLSDSGAFF. For the CDR3, the DNA is TGTGCCAGCAGTTTATCCGACAGCGGGGCTTTCTTT.

The chain carries TRBV21-1 and TRBJ2-7; no DNA check was done on the table's D call, TRBD1. TRBV21-1 is deemed a pseudogene. CDR3 length equals 18 residues. In DNA form, the CDR3 reads TGTGCCAGCAGCCCCCTTGACAGGGGGATTCTCCTAGACGACGAGCAGTACTTC. Protein product: CASSPLDRGILLDDEQYF.

The V gene is TRBV7-9, the J gene TRBJ2-1, with D perhaps TRBD1 (6 bases). V shed 1 base and J shed 10 bases, with 17 bases lying between them. This CDR3 has 15 residues. Germline CDR1 SEHNR, CDR2 FQNEAQ (reference sequence). CDR3 amino acids: CASSLVPRTGSEQFF. In DNA, the CDR3 is TGTGCCAGCAGCTTAGTCCCACGTACAGGGTCAGAGCAGTTCTTC.

As concerns this clone: The same CDR3 also results from other DNA sequences found in this sample. This chain uses TRBV11-2 with TRBJ1-1; D might be TRBD1 (5 bases). Germline assignment: CDR1 SGHAT and CDR2 FQNNGV. CDR3 length: 14 amino acids. Trimming took off 2 bases at V and 1 base at J, with 8 bases between the two ends. CDR3 region: CASSLFTGNTEAFF. The CDR3 DNA follows: TGTGCCAGCAGCTTATTCACAGGGAACACTGAAGCTTTCTTT.

The chain uses TRBV7-2 and TRBJ2-2; 8 positions agree with TRBD2. The CDR3 extends over 16 amino acids. Germline values: CDR1 SGHTA, CDR2 FQGNSA. V trimming: 5 bases; J trimming: 0 bases; junction bases outside the gene matches: 5. The CDR3 reads CASSAGLAANTGELFF. The DNA of the CDR3 is TGTGCCAGCAGCGCTGGACTAGCAGCGAACACCGGGGAGCTGTTTTTT.

This clone has just one count. The chain recombines TRBV5-4 with TRBJ2-5; 12 nucleotides agree with TRBD2. The CDR3 loop spans 17 amino acids. The V gene end was trimmed by 0 bases and the J gene end by 0 bases; junction bases not matched to a gene: 3. Germline V gene lookup returns CDR1 SGHNT and CDR2 YYREEE (reference sequence). The CDR3 spells CASSLGGLAGNQETQYF. CDR3 DNA sequence: TGTGCCAGCAGCTTGGGGGGACTAGCGGGCAACCAAGAGACCCAGTACTTC.

This clone showed up just once. The chain employs TRBV4-1 and TRBJ2-1; 14 nucleotides agree with TRBD2. Germline V gives CDR1 MGHRA, CDR2 YSYEKL. Trimming at V came to 2 bases and at J to 12 bases, leaving 12 bases not matched to a gene. This CDR3 is built from 17 residues. CDR3 nucleotide sequence: TGCGCCAGCAGCCAACTCGGGACTAGCGGGGGCCCGGGGGTGCAGTTCTTC. Translated, it gives CASSQLGTSGGPGVQFF.

The chain uses TRBV5-4 and TRBJ1-1, with 8 bases lining up with TRBD1. Germline V lookup: CDR1 SGHNT, CDR2 YYREEE (reference sequence). The J segment lost 0 bases and the V segment lost 4 bases, leaving 8 bases of the junction unmatched. The CDR3 totals 16 residues. The CDR3 sequence: CASSVSWTGLNTEAFF. CDR3 DNA sequence: TGTGCCAGCAGCGTATCTTGGACAGGGTTGAACACTGAAGCTTTCTTT.

As for this clone: One end of the junction fails to match germline, which may point to a read error. The chain is built from TRBV19 and TRBJ1-5; possibly TRBD1 for D (6 bases). The CDR3 covers 11 residues. Germline V gene sequence: CDR1 LNHDA, CDR2 SQIVND (reference sequence). The CDR3 protein is CASKGRGQTGF. Written as DNA, the CDR3 is TGTGCCAGTAAGGGACGAGGCCAAACAGGGTTC. The whole variable domain, filled in from reference TRBV19 and TRBJ1-5, reads DGGITQSPKYLFRKEGQNVTLSCEQNLNHDAMYWYRQDPGQGLRLIYYSQIVNDFQKGDIAEGYSVSREKKESFPLTVTSAQKNPTAFYLCASKGRGQTGFGDGTRLSIL.

J is TRBJ2-5 and V is TRBV5-8; 13 bases map to TRBD2. With 1 base clipped from V and 5 bases from J, the junction kept 2 bases outside the gene matches. Germline loops: CDR1 SGHTS, CDR2 YDEGEE. The CDR3 spans 15 residues. The DNA of the CDR3 is TGTGCCAGCAGCTTGACTAGCGGGGGGGCGGAGACCCAGTACTTC. Translated: CASSLTSGGAETQYF.

The V call is TRBV21-1, the J call TRBJ2-7; the DNA was not compared with TRBD1, the D call given in the table. TRBV21-1 is a recognized pseudogene. The CDR3 has 20 residues. The CDR3 loop reads CASSNHAFGVLRDRTYEQYF. Here the CDR3 DNA reads TGTGCCAGCAGCAATCATGCGTTCGGTGTACTCCGGGACAGGACTTACGAGCAGTACTTC.

The chain has TRBV2 and TRBJ1-5; 10 bases align to TRBD1. Germline V gene data show CDR1 as SNHLY and CDR2 as FYNNEI. Germline trimming cut 4 bases from V and 11 bases from J; bases unmatched to any gene: 11. CDR3 length: 15 amino acids. CDR3 protein: CASSGPGTGVQTQHF. The CDR3 DNA reads as TGTGCCAGCAGTGGCCCCGGGACAGGGGTCCAAACCCAGCATTTT.

The chain is built from TRBV6-5 and TRBJ2-7, with 7 bases identical to TRBD2. CDR1 MNHEY and CDR2 SVGAGI come from the germline V gene. The CDR3 has 14 amino acids. V lost 7 bases, J lost 3 bases, and 9 bases stayed unmatched. CDR3 residues: CASTYGAGSYEQYF. The CDR3 region has the DNA TGTGCCAGCACCTACGGAGCGGGGAGCTACGAGCAGTACTTC.

This sequence joins TRBV5-1 and TRBJ1-6, with D maybe TRBD1 (5 bases). This CDR3 region has 14 residues. CDR1 and CDR2 (germline): SGHRS, YFSETQ. With 0 bases removed from V and 4 bases from J, the gap between germline ends came to 5 bases. This chain's CDR3 is CASSLDRYNSPLHF. The CDR3 nucleotides read TGCGCCAGCAGCTTGGACAGGTATAATTCACCCCTCCACTTT. Filled out from reference TRBV5-1 and TRBJ1-6, the complete variable domain reads KAGVTQTPRYLIKTRGQQVTLSCSPISGHRSVSWYQQTPGQGLQFLFEYFSETQRNKGNFPGRFSGRQFSNSRSEMNVSTLELGDSALYLCASSLDRYNSPLHFGNGTRLTVT.

In this sample, this clone turned up a few times. The chain recombines TRBV13 with TRBJ1-1; D gene ambiguous. The CDR3 has 14 amino acids. Trimming took 3 bases from V and 6 from J, leaving 14 bases between them. Germline V gene data show CDR1 as PRHDT and CDR2 as FYEKMQ (reference sequence). For the CDR3, the DNA is TGTGCCAGCAGCTTTCACGGCGGCAGCGCTGAAGCTTTCTTT. Amino acids: CASSFHGGSAEAFF.

The gene calls are TRBV2 and TRBJ2-2, with D perhaps matching TRBD2 (6 bases). The CDR3 consists of 16 residues. The germline gives CDR1 SNHLY, CDR2 FYNNEI. Trimming cost V 4 bases and J 3 bases, with 15 bases left between them. CDR3: CASSAGESPYTGELFF. The CDR3 DNA reads as TGTGCCAGCAGTGCGGGGGAGAGTCCGTACACCGGGGAGCTGTTTTTT.

V gene TRBV19 combines with J gene TRBJ2-1; 10 nucleotides match TRBD1. CDR1 is LNHDA, CDR2 SQIVND, per germline (reference sequence). CDR3 length: 15 residues. Trimming cost V 3 bases and J 8 bases; bases outside gene matches: 7. For the CDR3, the DNA is TGTGCCAGTAGTATTTGGGACAGGGGACGGGATGAGCAGTTCTTC. Its protein is CASSIWDRGRDEQFF.

This clone was recorded once. This chain connects TRBV5-1 to TRBJ2-7; D not certain. V shed 5 bases and J shed 0 bases, with 9 bases lying between them. CDR3 length equals 13 residues. Germline V gives CDR1 SGHRS, CDR2 YFSETQ. The CDR3 is CASRLPSSYEQYF. The CDR3, as DNA: TGCGCCAGCAGGCTCCCTAGCTCCTACGAGCAGTACTTC.

This chain uses TRBV11-3 with TRBJ2-7, with TRBD1 identical over 9 bases. This CDR3 is 14 amino acids long. V lost 5 bases to trimming and J lost 6 bases; unmatched junction nucleotides: 8. In germline, CDR1 is SGHNT, CDR2 YENEEA. For the CDR3, the DNA is TGTGCCAGCAGCCCACAGGGGGCTAGTGTCGAGCAGTACTTC. Protein product: CASSPQGASVEQYF.

V and J are TRBV19 and TRBJ1-2; D is unresolved. The CDR3 runs 14 residues. Per germline, CDR1 LNHDA and CDR2 SQIVND (reference sequence). Trimming took 11 bases from V and 4 from J, leaving 20 bases between them. CDR3 DNA: TGTGCCCACGGGAACCAGGAGCCGCGCTATGGCTACACCTTC. It is translated as CAHGNQEPRYGYTF.

In the case of this clone: A far more abundant clone sits one base away, making this likely a read error. This sequence joins TRBV7-3 and TRBJ2-7, with TRBD1 matching over 10 bases. CDR1 and CDR2 from the germline V gene are SGHTA and FQGTGA. The V and J ends lost 5 bases and 5 bases, in that order; junction bases with no gene match: 9. The CDR3 spans 15 residues. The CDR3 coding sequence is TGTGCCAGCAGCCCGGGGACAGGGGCGGCCCACGAGCAGTACTTC. Its protein is CASSPGTGAAHEQYF.

This clone was picked up a small number of times. The chain joins TRBV28 to TRBJ1-4; tentative D call: TRBD1 (6 bases). Germline-derived CDR1 and CDR2 are MDHEN and SYDVKM. V shed 4 bases and J shed 7 bases, with 19 bases lying between them. CDR3 length equals 16 residues. The CDR3 protein is CASSSPGIQGREKLFF. The CDR3 nucleotides read TGTGCCAGCAGTTCCCCGGGGATCCAGGGGCGTGAAAAACTGTTTTTT.

J is TRBJ1-1 and V is TRBV4-3; no reliable D call. Germline loops: CDR1 LGHNA, CDR2 YSLEER. The V end lost 3 bases, the J end lost 2 bases, and 10 bases lay between the germline ends. The CDR3 covers 14 residues. Written as DNA, the CDR3 is TGCGCCAGCAGCCAGTCGGGTTATAACACTGAAGCTTTCTTT. It translates to CASSQSGYNTEAFF.